The rows below give T cell receptor beta chains drawn from one sample of a study of CD8 T cells in ankylosing spondylitis. One entry per CDR3 protein, called by TCRdb with MiXCR from the 5' RACE reads. The sample carries roughly 350,000 distinct CDR3 sequences, approximately 8.2% recorded once. The sample was blood, either unsorted or a sorted T cell fraction (not recorded which). All receptors come from a male donor with ankylosing spondylitis. Both conserved end residues are part of each CDR3. The D gene is left open where the match is weak. Clone sizes are given selectively: once, few, many, or a class where the clone is expanded.

NA	TRBV4-3	many	TRBJ2-2	CASSRGAFLTGELFF	TGCGCCAGCAGCCGGGGGGCTTTTCTTACCGGGGAGCTGTTTTTT
NA	TRBV3-1	few	TRBJ2-3	CASHEGGRTTDTQYF	TGTGCCAGCCACGAGGGGGGCCGGACCACAGATACGCAGTATTTT
NA	TRBV6-5	few	TRBJ1-2	CASSYGDVNYGYTF	TGTGCCAGCAGTTACGGGGACGTTAACTATGGCTACACCTTC
TRBD2	TRBV9	NA	TRBJ2-1	CASSGRSGSNNEQFF	TGTGCCAGCAGCGGCCGCAGCGGGAGCAACAATGAGCAGTTCTTC
TRBD1	TRBV7-9	once	TRBJ2-4	CASTPDRVQNIQYF	TGTGCCAGCACCCCCGACAGGGTCCAAAACATTCAGTACTTC
NA	TRBV7-9	few	TRBJ1-1	CASRLGEAFF	TGTGCCAGTCGGCTTGGTGAAGCTTTCTTT
TRBD2	TRBV12-3/TRBV12-4	NA	TRBJ2-5	CASSLAGTSGSETQYF	TGTGCCAGCAGTTTAGCCGGGACTAGCGGGAGTGAGACCCAGTACTTC
TRBD1	TRBV5-1	NA	TRBJ1-1	CASSPPRTGGGNTEAFF	TGCGCCAGCAGCCCTCCGCGGACAGGGGGCGGAAACACTGAAGCTTTCTTT
NA	TRBV7-3	few	TRBJ2-1	CASSLSGTLSYNEQFF	TGTGCCAGCAGCTTAAGCGGGACTCTCTCCTACAATGAGCAGTTCTTC
TRBD1	TRBV6-1	few	TRBJ2-7	CASTTGDYEQYF	TGTGCCAGCACTACAGGGGACTACGAGCAGTACTTC
TRBD2	TRBV29-1	NA	TRBJ2-1	CSGRDYSYNEQFF	TGCAGCGGCCGGGACTACTCCTACAATGAGCAGTTCTTC
NA	TRBV25-1	few	TRBJ2-7	CASSELDRPYEQYF	TGTGCCAGCAGTGAATTAGACAGGCCCTACGAGCAGTACTTC
NA	TRBV5-1	NA	TRBJ2-7	CASSLVASGSYEQYF	TGCGCCAGCAGCTTAGTGGCTAGTGGTTCCTACGAGCAGTACTTC
NA	TRBV7-8	few	TRBJ2-1	CASMMGFDEPSSYNEQFF	TGTGCCAGCATGATGGGATTCGATGAACCGAGCTCCTACAATGAGCAGTTCTTC
NA	TRBV18	few	TRBJ2-3	CASSPPSGTDTQYF	TGTGCCAGCTCACCACCTTCTGGCACAGATACGCAGTATTTT
NA	TRBV12-3/TRBV12-4	NA	TRBJ2-3	CASSLGEEWGTDTQYF	TGTGCCAGCAGTTTAGGAGAAGAATGGGGAACAGATACGCAGTATTTT
TRBD2	TRBV4-1	NA	TRBJ2-5	CASSQEGGYQETQYF	TGCGCCAGCAGCCAAGAGGGAGGGTACCAAGAGACCCAGTACTTC
NA	TRBV28	NA	TRBJ2-7	CASSWDSSSYEQYF	TGTGCCAGCAGTTGGGACTCGAGCTCCTACGAGCAGTACTTC
NA	TRBV6-5	few	TRBJ2-7	CASSYPGDTYEQYF	TGTGCCAGCAGTTACCCAGGGGACACCTACGAGCAGTACTTC
NA	TRBV21-1	many	TRBJ2-1	CASSKLRYNEQFF	TGTGCCAGCAGCAAGTTGCGTTACAATGAGCAGTTCTTC
NA	TRBV20-1	NA	TRBJ2-5	CSAREGAGVEETQYF	TGCAGTGCTAGAGAGGGGGCCGGGGTTGAGGAGACCCAGTACTTC
NA	TRBV10-3	few	TRBJ1-2	CACSGRDTSNYGYTF	TGTGCCTGTTCGGGGCGGGACACCTCAAACTATGGCTACACCTTC
TRBD2	TRBV20-1	few	TRBJ2-1	CSAEELIAGYNEQFF	TGCAGTGCCGAGGAGTTAATAGCGGGTTACAATGAGCAGTTCTTC
NA	TRBV3-1	few	TRBJ1-3	CASSQSESGNTIYF	TGTGCCAGCAGCCAGTCAGAGAGCGGAAACACCATATATTTT
NA	TRBV4-2	many	TRBJ2-7	CASSSFGGYEQYF	TGTGCCAGCAGCAGCTTCGGAGGCTACGAGCAGTACTTC
TRBD2	TRBV5-1	few	TRBJ2-3	CASSLASGSLTSTDTQYF	TGCGCCAGCAGCTTGGCTAGCGGGAGTCTCACTAGCACAGATACGCAGTATTTT
NA	TRBV20-1	few	TRBJ1-2	CSAMAGTINYGYTF	TGCAGTGCTATGGCAGGGACCATTAACTATGGCTACACCTTC
TRBD2	TRBV28	few	TRBJ2-1	CASSTSLAANEQFF	TGTGCCAGCAGTACCTCTCTAGCGGCCAATGAGCAGTTCTTC
TRBD2	TRBV10-3	NA	TRBJ2-1	CAAGGGGLSSYNEQFF	TGTGCCGCGGGGGGCGGAGGACTGAGCTCCTACAATGAGCAGTTCTTC
NA	TRBV29-1	many	TRBJ2-6	CSVEWGTLSSGANVLTF	TGCAGCGTTGAGTGGGGAACCCTGAGCTCTGGGGCCAACGTCCTGACTTTC
NA	TRBV2	many	TRBJ1-1	CASSEAKVAPGEAFF	TGTGCCAGCAGTGAAGCTAAGGTGGCGCCTGGTGAAGCTTTCTTT
NA	TRBV6-6	few	TRBJ2-7	CASLEPGTYEQYF	TGTGCCAGCTTGGAACCGGGGACCTACGAGCAGTACTTC
NA	TRBV5-1	NA	TRBJ1-3	CASRPVGGPGNTIYF	TGCGCCAGCAGACCGGTGGGGGGCCCTGGAAACACCATATATTTT
TRBD2	TRBV5-1	few	TRBJ2-2	CASSRTSGGIGELFF	TGCGCCAGCAGCCGGACTAGCGGAGGGATCGGGGAGCTGTTTTTT
NA	TRBV29-1	NA	TRBJ2-1	CSVPGLLSEQFF	TGCAGCGTTCCCGGACTGCTTTCTGAGCAGTTCTTC
TRBD2	TRBV5-1	many	TRBJ2-1	CASSSTSGSYNEQFF	TGTGCCAGCAGTTCTACTAGCGGCTCCTACAATGAGCAGTTCTTC
NA	TRBV12-3/TRBV12-4	few	TRBJ2-2	CASTREANTGELFF	TGTGCCAGCACAAGAGAGGCGAACACCGGGGAGCTGTTTTTT
TRBD1	TRBV4-1	few	TRBJ2-2	CASSLRETDRALTGELFF	TGCGCCAGCAGCCTACGAGAGACCGACAGGGCCCTCACCGGGGAGCTGTTTTTT
NA	TRBV6-1	NA	TRBJ2-3	CASWRSNTDTQYF	TGTGCCAGCTGGAGGAGTAACACAGATACGCAGTATTTT
NA	TRBV5-4	NA	TRBJ2-5	CASSLPVTGRETQYF	TGTGCCAGCAGCTTGCCGGTCACAGGGCGAGAGACCCAGTACTTC
NA	TRBV29-1	many	TRBJ1-2	CSATHPTRSFGYTF	TGCAGCGCAACCCATCCCACCAGGTCGTTCGGCTACACCTTC
NA	TRBV5-1	few	TRBJ2-2	CASSLGITNTGELFF	TGCGCCAGCAGCTTGGGTATAACGAACACCGGGGAGCTGTTTTTT
NA	TRBV20-1	NA	TRBJ2-5	CSAQSPGSQETQYF	TGCAGTGCTCAATCCCCAGGGAGTCAAGAGACCCAGTACTTC
TRBD1	TRBV5-5	NA	TRBJ2-3	CASSLSGGGDTQYF	TGTGCCAGCAGCTTATCAGGGGGTGGAGATACGCAGTATTTT
TRBD1	TRBV7-2	few	TRBJ1-2	CASSPSTGGLDGYTF	TGTGCCAGCAGCCCCAGCACAGGGGGCCTTGATGGCTACACCTTC
NA	TRBV28	NA	TRBJ2-7	CASNRGFYEQYF	TGTGCCAGCAACCGCGGGTTCTACGAGCAGTACTTC
NA	TRBV5-1	many	TRBJ2-1	CASSLGQTIHNEQFF	TGCGCCAGCAGCTTAGGACAGACGATCCACAATGAGCAGTTCTTC
NA	TRBV6-5	NA	TRBJ1-1	CASSYSVGGTGDVEAFF	TGTGCCAGCAGTTACTCGGTGGGAGGGACCGGTGATGTTGAAGCTTTCTTT
NA	TRBV2	few	TRBJ2-3	CASSAARVPDTQYF	TGTGCCAGCAGTGCGGCCAGGGTCCCAGATACGCAGTATTTT